This TCR beta chain stems from a study of blood T cell repertoires in COVID-19. On the study more broadly: There were acute and convalescent COVID-19 samples, and they came from the United States, Italy and Spain. T cells, B-cell-depleted T cells, or PBMCs supplied cDNA or gDNA.

Source study methods: Estimates of nucleated cell counts were drawn from the amplification of reference gene primers. Assay used: immunoSEQ multiplex PCR; TCRdb lists only in-frame clones, some missing. Clone size and V and J calls were adopted from that table, with D and trimming inferred from the DNA. The sample has 85,000 to 90,000 clones, 75% to 90% seen once; the top ten hold roughly 15%. V shed 7 bases and J 6 bases; nucleotides not matched to a gene: 12. CDR3 length: 14 residues. Germline V gene data show CDR1 as SNHLY and CDR2 as FYNNEI. This receptor was taken from a woman older than 75 with active or convalescent COVID-19. The specimen was peripheral blood. The chain uses TRBV2 and TRBJ2-7; 7 bases are shared with TRBD1. Here the CDR3 DNA reads TGTGCCAGCAAAAGTATAGACAGGGCGGGCGAGCAGTACTTC. This gives the protein CASKSIDRAGEQYF.